Listed below are T cell receptor beta chains from one sample, sequenced in a study of CXCR3-negative and CXCR3-positive naive CD8 T cells. TCRdb reprocessed the 5' RACE reads, keeping one entry per CDR3 protein, no DNA. Here the sample table reports about 38,000 distinct CDR3 sequences. Sequenced: memory CD8+ T cells from blood. The receptors stem from a human donor in good health. Some clones in this sample may be carry-over from other donors' samples. Both conserved end residues are part of each CDR3. Some rows mark clone size as missing; the rest say once, few, many or name a class of expanded clone.

V	J	size	CDR3
TRBV7-6	TRBJ2-7	.	CASSPPSDSYEQYF
TRBV29-1	TRBJ2-7	.	CSVDSGVGEQYF
TRBV7-9	TRBJ2-5	.	CASSAHGGGETQYF
TRBV28	TRBJ2-7	.	CASSLYDYEQYF
TRBV9	TRBJ2-7	.	CASSLAGDYEQYF
TRBV28	TRBJ2-7	.	CASSFRGNEQYF
TRBV18	TRBJ2-1	.	CASSPNTSGEEQFF
TRBV6-2/TRBV6-3	TRBJ2-6	medium-sized	CASSPEGESNVLTF
TRBV5-1	TRBJ2-7	.	CASSPPGTGGSYEQYF
TRBV6-4	TRBJ2-6	.	CASSDRVGANALTF
TRBV6-4	TRBJ2-1	.	CASSTGSGGNEQFF
TRBV13	TRBJ2-3	.	CASSSWSGDTQYF
TRBV4-3	TRBJ1-1	medium-sized	CASSQEGQGAVTEAFF
TRBV20-1	TRBJ2-5	.	CSARLAGLPLGVQETQYF
TRBV2	TRBJ2-1	.	CASSDTGVAEQFF
TRBV3-1	TRBJ2-1	.	CASSPTSGGLNEQFF
TRBV7-2	TRBJ2-1	.	CASSPYGGSYNEQFF
TRBV2	TRBJ2-1	.	CASSEAGLAGIDNEQFF
TRBV6-4	TRBJ1-1	medium-sized	CASSPTGTSNTEAFF
TRBV12-3/TRBV12-4	TRBJ1-1	.	CASTTGTEAFF
TRBV28	TRBJ2-7	.	CASSLGTGAYEQYF
TRBV29-1	TRBJ2-5	.	CSVGWGSTQETQYF
TRBV15	TRBJ2-7	.	CATSSADRGSPYEQYF
TRBV20-1	TRBJ2-1	.	CSARDGDRGEYNEQFF
TRBV2	TRBJ2-1	.	CASSEAEVLDGDNEQFF
TRBV20-1	TRBJ2-3	.	CSAEPAGGPASTDTQYF
TRBV9	TRBJ2-5	.	CASSVGDRLQETQYF
TRBV28	TRBJ2-3	.	CASSSRRPTDTQYF
TRBV2	TRBJ2-1	.	CASTQGAENEQFF
TRBV6-5	TRBJ2-7	.	CASSYLDEQYF
TRBV19	TRBJ2-1	.	CASGQGRINEQFF
TRBV6-4	TRBJ2-2	.	CASSDSTSWNTGELFF
TRBV29-1	TRBJ2-7	.	CSVEVWGTEQYF
TRBV5-1	TRBJ2-1	.	CASQGTNNEQFF
TRBV12-3/TRBV12-4	TRBJ1-2	.	CASSRDRGMNYGYTF
TRBV27	TRBJ2-1	.	CASSLSGTQNNEQFF
TRBV19	TRBJ1-1	.	CASSGGSEAFF
TRBV29-1	TRBJ1-5	.	CSVSRRRELNQPQHF
TRBV12-3/TRBV12-4	TRBJ2-1	.	CASSSGSQVDEQFF
TRBV4-3	TRBJ2-3	.	CASSQDFSGATDTQYF
TRBV7-6	TRBJ2-7	.	CASSDGGGAIYEQYF
TRBV25-1	TRBJ2-1	.	CASSPWVTRGASSYNEQFF
TRBV6-4	TRBJ2-3	.	CASSDLAGGDTDTQYF
TRBV4-3	TRBJ2-2	.	CASSQRPGEFHGELFF
TRBV6-5	TRBJ1-6	.	CASSYTTGDNSPLHF
TRBV6-1	TRBJ1-2	.	CASSENSNYGYTF
TRBV6-2/TRBV6-3	TRBJ2-7	.	CASSYPQGSTPEQYF
TRBV6-5	TRBJ2-1	.	CASSWDGTGFYNEQFF
TRBV28	TRBJ2-7	.	CASTRTYEQYF
TRBV7-9	TRBJ2-5	.	CASTQTAQETQYF
TRBV7-3	TRBJ2-3	.	CASSPDLGLADTDTQYF
TRBV7-2	TRBJ2-2	.	CASSLVGGTEGTGELFF
TRBV6-4	TRBJ2-1	medium-sized	CASSPGTSGGNEQFF
TRBV7-8	TRBJ2-1	.	CASSSNGDRVYNEQFF